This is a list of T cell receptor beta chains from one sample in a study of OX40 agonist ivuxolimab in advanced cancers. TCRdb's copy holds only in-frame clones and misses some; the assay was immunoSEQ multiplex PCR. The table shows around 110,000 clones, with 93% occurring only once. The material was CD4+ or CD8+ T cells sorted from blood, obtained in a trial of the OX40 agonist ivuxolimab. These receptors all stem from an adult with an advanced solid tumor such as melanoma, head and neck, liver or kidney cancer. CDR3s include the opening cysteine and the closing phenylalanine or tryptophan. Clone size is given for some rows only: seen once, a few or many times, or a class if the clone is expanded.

cdr3_aa: CASSLDLQPEIYF; clone_size: -; j_call: TRBJ1-3; v_call: TRBV11-2
cdr3_aa: CASSPGTGGTDTQYF; clone_size: -; j_call: TRBJ2-3; v_call: TRBV27
cdr3_aa: CASSEVYTIYF; clone_size: -; j_call: TRBJ1-3; v_call: TRBV6-1
cdr3_aa: CASSAQGGNQPQHF; clone_size: once; j_call: TRBJ1-5; v_call: TRBV2
cdr3_aa: CASSPLPGQGMGSNQPQHF; clone_size: -; j_call: TRBJ1-5; v_call: TRBV18
cdr3_aa: CASRGMGTGTEAFF; clone_size: -; j_call: TRBJ1-1; v_call: TRBV5-1
cdr3_aa: CASSLAEGGELFF; clone_size: -; j_call: TRBJ2-2; v_call: TRBV7-6
cdr3_aa: CASSLTGTGAYEQYF; clone_size: -; j_call: TRBJ2-7; v_call: TRBV7-2
cdr3_aa: CASSQESGGWGGTEAFF; clone_size: -; j_call: TRBJ1-1; v_call: TRBV4-3
cdr3_aa: CASSLNTDSPLHF; clone_size: -; j_call: TRBJ1-6; v_call: TRBV7-9
cdr3_aa: CASSTTREPSSAGQYF; clone_size: -; j_call: TRBJ2-5; v_call: TRBV19
cdr3_aa: CASSSKGSAGEAGNTIYF; clone_size: -; j_call: TRBJ1-3; v_call: TRBV7-3
cdr3_aa: CASSSGRINEQFF; clone_size: -; j_call: TRBJ2-1; v_call: TRBV7-9
cdr3_aa: CASSDPGRYEQYF; clone_size: -; j_call: TRBJ2-7; v_call: TRBV7-2
cdr3_aa: CASSRLSGTDTQYF; clone_size: -; j_call: TRBJ2-3; v_call: TRBV18